Described below is a single T cell receptor beta chain sequence and its context. Its antigen is as yet unknown. The data derive from a study of graft-versus-host responses after intestinal transplantation. Germline V gene data show CDR1 as SGHVS and CDR2 as FNYEAQ. This CDR3 has 18 amino acids. J was trimmed by 6 bases and V by 0 bases; bases with no gene match: 5. The table came from immunoSEQ multiplex PCR; TCRdb's copy has only in-frame clones and leaves some out. The sample records tens of thousands of clones, 85% to 95% being singletons. The sequence was obtained from a human donor who was the organ donor for an intestinal transplant. The chain is built from TRBV7-6 and TRBJ2-1, with 16 positions matching TRBD2. The specimen comprised unstimulated CD4+ T cells sorted from spleen or lymph node cells, sampled before transplant. The CDR3 DNA follows: TGTGCCAGCAGCTTAGCGGGACTAGCGGGAGGGCCTATCAATGAGCAGTTCTTC. It translates to CASSLAGLAGGPINEQFF.